This is a list of T cell receptor beta chains from one sample in a study of CD8+ T cells in alopecia areata. Measured with immunoSEQ multiplex PCR; TCRdb has only the in-frame clones, and not every one. The data show about 250,000 clones, over 45% seen once. Sequenced here: CD4+ T cells sorted from blood, sampled around week 53, from a patient treated with tofacitinib. Source of these receptors: a human donor with alopecia areata. Each CDR3 is given with its conserved first and last residue. A D gene is named only where the DNA matches it firmly. Clone size is stated in some rows and not others, as once, few, many or a class when expanded.

cdr3_nt cdr3_aa d_call v_call clone_size j_call
TGTGCCAGCAGTTACTCTGGGGCAGGGGGTCCCACCCAGCATTTT CASSYSGAGGPTQHF TRBD1 TRBV6-6 . TRBJ1-5
TGTGCCAGCAGCCGTACCGGGACTAGCGGGCGCACTGGAGAGCAGTACTTC CASSRTGTSGRTGEQYF TRBD2 TRBV9 . TRBJ2-7
TGTGCCAGCAGCATCGGGACTAGCGGGGTCTACGAGCAGTACTTC CASSIGTSGVYEQYF TRBD2 TRBV7-6 few TRBJ2-7
TGTGCCAGCAGTGCCTGGGGGGATCGCACAGATACGCAGTATTTT CASSAWGDRTDTQYF . TRBV6-5 few TRBJ2-3
TGTGCCAGCAGTAACCCGGGGCGCACTGAAGCTTTCTTT CASSNPGRTEAFF . TRBV6-5 . TRBJ1-1
TGCGCCAGCAGCCAAGCGGGCACACTGGATGGCTACACCTTC CASSQAGTLDGYTF . TRBV4-3 . TRBJ1-2
TGTGCCAGCTCACCAAAAGAATGGAACACTGAAGCTTTCTTT CASSPKEWNTEAFF . TRBV18 few TRBJ1-1
TGTGCCAGCAGTCCATGGATCACCGGGGAGCTGTTTTTT CASSPWITGELFF . TRBV27 few TRBJ2-2
TGTGCCAGCAGCCCAAGCGGGCAGGGGCGAGATACGCAGTATTTT CASSPSGQGRDTQYF . TRBV25-1 once TRBJ2-3
TGCAGCGTGAGGGGACAGATGAACACTGAAGCTTTCTTT CSVRGQMNTEAFF TRBD1 TRBV29-1 . TRBJ1-1
TGTGCCTGGAGTATCCAGGGGCCAAATCAGCCCCAGCATTTT CAWSIQGPNQPQHF . TRBV30 . TRBJ1-5
TGTGCCAGCAGCGTTTTTGCGGGGGAAGAGACCCAGTACTTC CASSVFAGEETQYF TRBD2 TRBV9 . TRBJ2-5
TGTGCCAGCAGCTCCCGGAGAAGACAGGCGCTCTCTGGGGCCAACGTCCTGACTTTC CASSSRRRQALSGANVLTF . TRBV7-2 few TRBJ2-6
TGCAGCGCCGTACCTACAGGGACCACTGAAGCTTTCTTT CSAVPTGTTEAFF . TRBV29-1 . TRBJ1-1
TGCACCGGATTGTACCAAGAGACCCAGTACTTC CTGLYQETQYF . TRBV29-1 . TRBJ2-5
TGTGCCAGCAGCTTCCCCGGACTAGCGGGGTTCTACGAGCAGTACTTC CASSFPGLAGFYEQYF TRBD2 TRBV11-2 few TRBJ2-7
TGTGCCAGTCTGACAGGGGGCAGCTACGAGCAGTACTTC CASLTGGSYEQYF TRBD1 TRBV6-6 . TRBJ2-7
TGTGCCAGCAGCTTCGGCGGTAGCACAGATACGCAGTATTTT CASSFGGSTDTQYF . TRBV7-3 few TRBJ2-3
TGCAGTGCTAGGTGGTTTACTGAAGCTTTCTTT CSARWFTEAFF . TRBV20-1 . TRBJ1-1
TGTGCCTACACGCCAAAGACAGGGGCTACAAACATTCAGTACTTC CAYTPKTGATNIQYF TRBD1 TRBV30 . TRBJ2-4
TGTGCCAGCAGCTTAGGACCGGATCAGCCCCAGCATTTT CASSLGPDQPQHF . TRBV7-8 . TRBJ1-5
TGTGCCTGGGGCGCCGGAGGGACTGGAAACACCATATATTTT CAWGAGGTGNTIYF . TRBV30 few TRBJ1-3
TGCAGCATCAGCGGCAGGGCAGATACAGATACGCAGTATTTT CSISGRADTDTQYF . TRBV29-1 . TRBJ2-3
TGTGCCTGGGCACACAGTTATAGCAATCAGCCCCAGCATTTT CAWAHSYSNQPQHF . TRBV30 . TRBJ1-5
TGTGCCAGCAGCTTTATAGGGGGACGGACAGATACGCAGTATTTT CASSFIGGRTDTQYF . TRBV5-5 . TRBJ2-3
TGCGCCAGCAGCTTGGGACAGGCTAACTATGGCTACACCTTC CASSLGQANYGYTF . TRBV5-1 few TRBJ1-2
TGCGCCAGCAGCTTGCAAGGGAGGTTGACTGAAGCTTTCTTT CASSLQGRLTEAFF . TRBV5-1 . TRBJ1-1
TGTGCCAGCAGTCGGACATCTGGAAAACTGTTTTTT CASSRTSGKLFF . TRBV2 . TRBJ1-4
TGTGCCAGCAGCTTGGACAGGGGAGAGACCCAGTACTTC CASSLDRGETQYF TRBD1 TRBV6-6 few TRBJ2-5
TGCAGCGTTGAGGGGACGTTGACCTACGAGCAGTACTTC CSVEGTLTYEQYF . TRBV29-1 . TRBJ2-7
TGTGCCAGCAGCGCGGGACCGCTTAATGAAAAACTGTTTTTT CASSAGPLNEKLFF . TRBV9 few TRBJ1-4
TGCAGCTCCCGGGGGGGCACTGAAGCTTTCTTT CSSRGGTEAFF . TRBV29-1 . TRBJ1-1
TGTGCCAGCAGTGTTGACGGTTTAAGGACCTACGAGCAGTACTTC CASSVDGLRTYEQYF . TRBV6-5 . TRBJ2-7
TGTGCCAGCAGCTCGCTAGCAAGGGGCAATGAGCAGTTCTTC CASSSLARGNEQFF . TRBV7-9 few TRBJ2-1
TGTGCCAGCTCACCGGGGTCTCTAGCTCCCCTCCACTTT CASSPGSLAPLHF . TRBV18 . TRBJ1-6
TGTGCCTGGAGTAAAGCTAGCGGGGGGTACTCAGAGACCCAGTACTTC CAWSKASGGYSETQYF TRBD2 TRBV30 . TRBJ2-5
TGTGCCTGGAGTATGAGGGGGCGTCCCTATGGCTACACCTTC CAWSMRGRPYGYTF TRBD1 TRBV30 . TRBJ1-2
TGCAGCGTTGAACGTCAGGGCGGAAACTATGGCTACACCTTC CSVERQGGNYGYTF . TRBV29-1 . TRBJ1-2
TGTGCCAGCAGGGCCCCAGGGGCGGACGAGCAGTACTTC CASRAPGADEQYF . TRBV7-9 . TRBJ2-7
TGTGCCACCAGCGATAGGAAGCGGAGGCCCGGGGAGCTGTTTTTT CATSDRKRRPGELFF . TRBV15 . TRBJ2-2
TGTGCCAGCGGCCGGGACAGGGGGCTCGACGGGGAGCTGTTTTTT CASGRDRGLDGELFF TRBD1 TRBV4-2 few TRBJ2-2
TGCGCCAGCAGCTTGGACCAGTTCTACAATGAGCAGTTCTTC CASSLDQFYNEQFF . TRBV5-1 . TRBJ2-1
TGTGCCAGCAGTTACGGTATCTCTGGGGCCAACGTCCTGACTTTC CASSYGISGANVLTF . TRBV6-6 once TRBJ2-6
TGTGCCAGCAGCCCTACAGGGGGCTCCTACAATGAGCAGTTCTTC CASSPTGGSYNEQFF TRBD1 TRBV9 . TRBJ2-1
TGTGCCAGCAGCTTAAGGGGAGGAAATCAGCCCCAGCATTTT CASSLRGGNQPQHF . TRBV7-2 . TRBJ1-5
TGCAGCGTTGCCCAGACAGGGGCCGCCCGGGCCCAAGAGACCCAGTACTTC CSVAQTGAARAQETQYF TRBD1 TRBV29-1 . TRBJ2-5
TGTGCCTGGAGTCGCGACTTTGGGACAGTCACTGAAGCTTTCTTT CAWSRDFGTVTEAFF TRBD1 TRBV30 few TRBJ1-1
TGTGCCAGCACTCAACTGGGCCAAGAGACCCAGTACTTC CASTQLGQETQYF . TRBV10-3 few TRBJ2-5
TGCAGCGTTGACAGGAACACCGGGGAGCTGTTTTTT CSVDRNTGELFF . TRBV29-1 . TRBJ2-2
TGTGCCAGCAGTGTCGAAGACAAAAACATTCAGTACTTC CASSVEDKNIQYF . TRBV2 few TRBJ2-4
TGTGCCAGCAGTGCCCGGGGCTCTGGGGCCAACGTCCTGACTTTC CASSARGSGANVLTF . TRBV27 many TRBJ2-6
TGCAGCGTTGTGAGACAGAACATTCAGTACTTC CSVVRQNIQYF . TRBV29-1 few TRBJ2-4
TGCAGCGTTGCTAGCAGCTTTCAAGAGACCCAGTACTTC CSVASSFQETQYF . TRBV29-1 few TRBJ2-5
TGCGCCAGCAAACAGTCCCCTCGGGAGACCCAGTACTTC CASKQSPRETQYF . TRBV5-1 . TRBJ2-5